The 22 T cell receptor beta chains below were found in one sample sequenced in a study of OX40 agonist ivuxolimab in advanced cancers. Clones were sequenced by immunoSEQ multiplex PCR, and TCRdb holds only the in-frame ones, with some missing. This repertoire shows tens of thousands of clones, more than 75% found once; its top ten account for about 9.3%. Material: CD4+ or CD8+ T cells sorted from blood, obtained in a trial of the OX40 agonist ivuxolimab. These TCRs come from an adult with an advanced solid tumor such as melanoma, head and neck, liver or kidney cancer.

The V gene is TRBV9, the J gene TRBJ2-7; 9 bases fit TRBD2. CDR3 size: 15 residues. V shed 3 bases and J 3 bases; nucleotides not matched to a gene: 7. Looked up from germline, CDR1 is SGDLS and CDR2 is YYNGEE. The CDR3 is CASSALSGSIYEQYF. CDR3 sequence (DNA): TGTGCCAGCAGCGCGCTTAGCGGGAGCATCTACGAGCAGTACTTC.

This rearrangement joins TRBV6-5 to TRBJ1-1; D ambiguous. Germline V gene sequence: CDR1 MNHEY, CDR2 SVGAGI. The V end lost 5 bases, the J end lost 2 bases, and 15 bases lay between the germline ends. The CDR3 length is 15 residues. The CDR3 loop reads CASSPVARRNTEAFF. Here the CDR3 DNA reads TGTGCCAGCAGTCCCGTGGCGCGAAGAAACACTGAAGCTTTCTTT.

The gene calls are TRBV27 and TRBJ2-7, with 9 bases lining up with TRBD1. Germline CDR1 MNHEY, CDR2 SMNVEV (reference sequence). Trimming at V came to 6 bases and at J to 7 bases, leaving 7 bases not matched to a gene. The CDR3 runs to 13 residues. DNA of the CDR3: TGTGCCAGCAGCCGGGACAGGGATTGGGAGCAGTACTTC. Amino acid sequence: CASSRDRDWEQYF.

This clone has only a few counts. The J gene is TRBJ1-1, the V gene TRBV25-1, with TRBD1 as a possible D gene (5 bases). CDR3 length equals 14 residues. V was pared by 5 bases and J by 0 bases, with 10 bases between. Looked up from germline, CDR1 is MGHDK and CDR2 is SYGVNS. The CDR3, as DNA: TGTGCCAGCAGTACGGGACGGTTGAACACTGAAGCTTTCTTT. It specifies CASSTGRLNTEAFF.

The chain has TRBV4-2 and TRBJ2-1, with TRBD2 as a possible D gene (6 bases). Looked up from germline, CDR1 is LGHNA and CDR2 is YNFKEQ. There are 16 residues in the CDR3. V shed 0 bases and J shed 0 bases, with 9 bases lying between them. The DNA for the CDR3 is TGTGCCAGCAGCCAAGATAGCGGTAGCTCCTACAATGAGCAGTTCTTC. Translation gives CASSQDSGSSYNEQFF.

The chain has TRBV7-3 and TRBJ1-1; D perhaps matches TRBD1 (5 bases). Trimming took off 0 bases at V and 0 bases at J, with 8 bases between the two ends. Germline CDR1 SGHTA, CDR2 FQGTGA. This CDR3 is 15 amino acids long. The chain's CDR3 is CASSLTGRVNTEAFF. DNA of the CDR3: TGTGCCAGCAGCTTAACGGGCAGGGTGAACACTGAAGCTTTCTTT.

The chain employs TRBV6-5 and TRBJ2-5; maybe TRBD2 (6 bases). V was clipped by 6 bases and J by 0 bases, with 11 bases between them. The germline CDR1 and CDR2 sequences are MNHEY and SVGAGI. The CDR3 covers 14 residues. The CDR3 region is CASRRGMYQETQYF. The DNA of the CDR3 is TGTGCCAGCAGACGCGGGATGTACCAAGAGACCCAGTACTTC.

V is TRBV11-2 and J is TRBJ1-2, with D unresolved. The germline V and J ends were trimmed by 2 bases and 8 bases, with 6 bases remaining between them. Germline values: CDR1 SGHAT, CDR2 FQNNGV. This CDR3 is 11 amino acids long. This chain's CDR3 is CASSLCCGYTF. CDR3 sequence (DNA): TGTGCCAGCAGCTTATGTTGCGGCTACACCTTC. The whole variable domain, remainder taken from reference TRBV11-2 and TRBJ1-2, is EAGVAQSPRYKIIEKRQSVAFWCNPISGHATLYWYQQILGQGPKLLIQFQNNGVVDDSQLPKDRFSAERLKGVDSTLKIQPAKLEDSAVYLCASSLCCGYTFGSGTRLTVV.

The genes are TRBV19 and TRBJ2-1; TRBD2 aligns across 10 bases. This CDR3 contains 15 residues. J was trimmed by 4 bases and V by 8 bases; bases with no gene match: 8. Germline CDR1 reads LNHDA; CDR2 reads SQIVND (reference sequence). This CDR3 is CASAPSGSGYNEQFF. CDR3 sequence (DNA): TGTGCCAGTGCCCCTAGCGGGAGTGGGTACAATGAGCAGTTCTTC.

The CDR3 DNA is TGTGCCATCACCGAGGACCCGGATCACAATGAGCAGTTCTTC. Encoded protein: CAITEDPDHNEQFF. This chain connects TRBV10-3 to TRBJ2-1; D is unresolved. CDR3 length: 14 residues. The V gene lost 7 bases and the J gene lost 5 bases, with 15 bases spanning the gap. Germline assignment: CDR1 ENHRY and CDR2 SYGVKD.

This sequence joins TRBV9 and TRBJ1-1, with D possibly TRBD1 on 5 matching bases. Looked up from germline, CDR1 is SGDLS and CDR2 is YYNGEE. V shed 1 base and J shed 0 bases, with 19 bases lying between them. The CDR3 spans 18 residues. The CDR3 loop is CASSVFGMAGPMNTEAFF. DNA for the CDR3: TGTGCCAGCAGCGTATTCGGTATGGCAGGGCCCATGAACACTGAAGCTTTCTTT.

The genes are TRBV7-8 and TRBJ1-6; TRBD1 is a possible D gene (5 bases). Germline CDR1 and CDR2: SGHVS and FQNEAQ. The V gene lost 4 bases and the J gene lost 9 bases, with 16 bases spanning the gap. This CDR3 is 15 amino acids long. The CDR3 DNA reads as TGTGCCAGCAGCTCCCCAGACAGTCCCAGTTCACCCCTCCACTTT. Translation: CASSSPDSPSSPLHF.

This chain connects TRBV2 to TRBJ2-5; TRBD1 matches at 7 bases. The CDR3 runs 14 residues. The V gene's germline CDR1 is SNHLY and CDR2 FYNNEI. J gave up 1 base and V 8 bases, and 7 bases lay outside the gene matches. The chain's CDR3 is CASLQGRSQETQYF. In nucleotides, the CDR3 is TGTGCCAGCCTACAGGGGAGATCCCAAGAGACCCAGTACTTC.

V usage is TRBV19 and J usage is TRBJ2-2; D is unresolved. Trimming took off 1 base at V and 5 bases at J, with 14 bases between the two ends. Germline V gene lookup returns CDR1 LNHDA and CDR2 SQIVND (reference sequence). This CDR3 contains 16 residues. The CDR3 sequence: CASSIGTGPATGELFF. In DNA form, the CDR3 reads TGTGCCAGTAGTATAGGAACGGGCCCTGCGACCGGGGAGCTGTTTTTT. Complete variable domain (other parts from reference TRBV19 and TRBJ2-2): DGGITQSPKYLFRKEGQNVTLSCEQNLNHDAMYWYRQDPGQGLRLIYYSQIVNDFQKGDIAEGYSVSREKKESFPLTVTSAQKNPTAFYLCASSIGTGPATGELFFGEGSRLTVL.

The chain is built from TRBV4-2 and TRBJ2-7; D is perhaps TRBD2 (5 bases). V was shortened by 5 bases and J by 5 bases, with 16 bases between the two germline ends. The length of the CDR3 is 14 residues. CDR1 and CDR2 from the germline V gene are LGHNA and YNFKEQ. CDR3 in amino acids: CASSYGSSGDEQYF. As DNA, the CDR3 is TGTGCCAGCAGCTATGGGTCCTCCGGGGACGAGCAGTACTTC.

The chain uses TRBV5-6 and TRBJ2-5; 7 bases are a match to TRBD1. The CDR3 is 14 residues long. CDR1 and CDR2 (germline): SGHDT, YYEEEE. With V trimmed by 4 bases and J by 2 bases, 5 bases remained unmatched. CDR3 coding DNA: TGTGCCAGCAGCGCCGGGACAGAACAAGAGACCCAGTACTTC. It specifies CASSAGTEQETQYF.

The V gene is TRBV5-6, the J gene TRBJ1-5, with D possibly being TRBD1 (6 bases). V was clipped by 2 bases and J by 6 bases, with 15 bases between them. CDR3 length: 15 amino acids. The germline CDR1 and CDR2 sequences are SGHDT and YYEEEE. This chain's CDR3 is CASSLGGGGFQPQHF. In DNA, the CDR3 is TGTGCCAGCAGCTTAGGAGGGGGTGGTTTTCAGCCCCAGCATTTT.

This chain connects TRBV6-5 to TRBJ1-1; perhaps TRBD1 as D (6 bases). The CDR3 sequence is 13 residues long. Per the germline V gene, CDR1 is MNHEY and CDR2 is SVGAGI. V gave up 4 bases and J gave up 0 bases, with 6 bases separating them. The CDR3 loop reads CASSWTVNTEAFF. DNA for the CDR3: TGTGCCAGCAGTTGGACAGTGAACACTGAAGCTTTCTTT.

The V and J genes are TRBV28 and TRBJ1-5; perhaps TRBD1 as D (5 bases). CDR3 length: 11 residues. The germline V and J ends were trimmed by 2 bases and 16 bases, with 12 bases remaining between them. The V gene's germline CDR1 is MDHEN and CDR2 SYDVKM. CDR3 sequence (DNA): TGTGCCAGCAGTTTAGGGGGGAGTTATCATTTT. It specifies CASSLGGSYHF.

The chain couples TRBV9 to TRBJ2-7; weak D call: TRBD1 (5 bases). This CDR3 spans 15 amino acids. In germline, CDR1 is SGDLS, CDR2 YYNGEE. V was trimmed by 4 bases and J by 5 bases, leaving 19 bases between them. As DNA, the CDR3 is TGTGCCAGCAGCCCCTCGAATGGCAGGGCCCACGAGCAGTACTTC. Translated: CASSPSNGRAHEQYF.

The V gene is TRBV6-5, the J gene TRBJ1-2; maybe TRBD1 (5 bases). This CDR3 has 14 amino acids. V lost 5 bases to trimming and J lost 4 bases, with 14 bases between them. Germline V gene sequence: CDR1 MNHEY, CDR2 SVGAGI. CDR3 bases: TGTGCCAGCAGTGAATGGGGGTCCGCCTATGGCTACACCTTC. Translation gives CASSEWGSAYGYTF.

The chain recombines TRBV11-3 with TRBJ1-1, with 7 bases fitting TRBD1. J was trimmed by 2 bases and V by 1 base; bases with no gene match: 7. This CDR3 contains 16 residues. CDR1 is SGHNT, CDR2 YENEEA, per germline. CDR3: CASSLAGQDGNTEAFF. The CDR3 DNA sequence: TGTGCCAGCAGCTTAGCAGGACAGGACGGTAACACTGAAGCTTTCTTT.